The rows below give T cell receptor beta chains drawn from one sample of a study of cytomegalovirus exposure and HLA in healthy donors. Data came from immunoSEQ multiplex PCR; TCRdb stores just in-frame clones and leaves some out. The table records tens of thousands of clones, approximately 95% of them present only once. Sequencing was carried out using PBMCs. The receptors here all came from a man younger than 30 in good health and CMV-seropositive. The CDR3 runs from the conserved cysteine through the conserved F or W. The D gene is left open where the match is weak. Part of the rows lack a size; the others show once, few, many or a class for expanded clones.

cdr3_nt: TGTGCCAGCTACAGCAAAGAGACCCAGTACTTC
cdr3_aa: CASYSKETQYF
j_call: TRBJ2-5
clone_size: -
d_call: -
v_call: TRBV2

cdr3_nt: TGCGCCAGCAGCTTGGGACAGGGATCCGGCAATCAGCCCCAGCATTTT
cdr3_aa: CASSLGQGSGNQPQHF
j_call: TRBJ1-5
clone_size: -
d_call: TRBD1
v_call: TRBV5-1

cdr3_nt: TGTGCCAGCTCACCCAACCCTACCGGGACAGGGGGCTATGGCTACACCTTC
cdr3_aa: CASSPNPTGTGGYGYTF
j_call: TRBJ1-2
clone_size: -
d_call: TRBD1
v_call: TRBV18

cdr3_nt: TGCGCCAGCAGCCTGCGGGAGGGCGCCACAGATACGCAGTATTTT
cdr3_aa: CASSLREGATDTQYF
j_call: TRBJ2-3
clone_size: -
d_call: TRBD2
v_call: TRBV5-1

cdr3_nt: TGTGCCAGCAGTGACGCGGGAGGGCCAGATACGCAGTATTTT
cdr3_aa: CASSDAGGPDTQYF
j_call: TRBJ2-3
clone_size: medium-sized
d_call: TRBD2
v_call: TRBV6-4

cdr3_nt: TGCGCCAGCAGATCGGGAAACACCATATATTTT
cdr3_aa: CASRSGNTIYF
j_call: TRBJ1-3
clone_size: -
d_call: -
v_call: TRBV5-1

cdr3_nt: TGTGCCAGTAGTAGGACTAGCCGGGGAACCGGGGAGCTGTTTTTT
cdr3_aa: CASSRTSRGTGELFF
j_call: TRBJ2-2
clone_size: -
d_call: TRBD2
v_call: TRBV19

cdr3_nt: TGCGCCAGCAGCTTGGAGGGACAGGGGGCGGACGAGCAGTACTTC
cdr3_aa: CASSLEGQGADEQYF
j_call: TRBJ2-7
clone_size: many
d_call: TRBD1
v_call: TRBV5-1

cdr3_nt: TGCGCCAGCAGCCACTTTGAGGGGGGGGTGGAGCAGTACTTC
cdr3_aa: CASSHFEGGVEQYF
j_call: TRBJ2-7
clone_size: -
d_call: -
v_call: TRBV4-1

cdr3_nt: TGTGCCAGCAGCTTAAGTCGCCCAACAGGGCCTCGGGGCACTGAAGCTTTCTTT
cdr3_aa: CASSLSRPTGPRGTEAFF
j_call: TRBJ1-1
clone_size: -
d_call: -
v_call: TRBV7-3

cdr3_nt: TGCGCCAGCAGCTTGGTCGGTAGCGTAAGAGAGACCCAGTACTTC
cdr3_aa: CASSLVGSVRETQYF
j_call: TRBJ2-5
clone_size: -
d_call: -
v_call: TRBV5-1

cdr3_nt: TGTGCCAGCAGTTTAGGCCGTCGGGACAGACCCTACGAGCAGTACTTC
cdr3_aa: CASSLGRRDRPYEQYF
j_call: TRBJ2-7
clone_size: -
d_call: TRBD1
v_call: TRBV28

cdr3_nt: TGTGCCAGCAGAGGAGCCGGGAAGTTGAACTCCTACGAGCAGTACTTC
cdr3_aa: CASRGAGKLNSYEQYF
j_call: TRBJ2-7
clone_size: -
d_call: -
v_call: TRBV7-9

cdr3_nt: TGTGCCAGCAGCTCGTCCGTATCTGGGCCCACCGGGGAGCTGTTTTTT
cdr3_aa: CASSSSVSGPTGELFF
j_call: TRBJ2-2
clone_size: -
d_call: -
v_call: TRBV5-4

cdr3_nt: TGCGCCAGCAGTCCTGACAGGGGCATTAATGAAAAACTGTTTTTT
cdr3_aa: CASSPDRGINEKLFF
j_call: TRBJ1-4
clone_size: -
d_call: TRBD1
v_call: TRBV5-1